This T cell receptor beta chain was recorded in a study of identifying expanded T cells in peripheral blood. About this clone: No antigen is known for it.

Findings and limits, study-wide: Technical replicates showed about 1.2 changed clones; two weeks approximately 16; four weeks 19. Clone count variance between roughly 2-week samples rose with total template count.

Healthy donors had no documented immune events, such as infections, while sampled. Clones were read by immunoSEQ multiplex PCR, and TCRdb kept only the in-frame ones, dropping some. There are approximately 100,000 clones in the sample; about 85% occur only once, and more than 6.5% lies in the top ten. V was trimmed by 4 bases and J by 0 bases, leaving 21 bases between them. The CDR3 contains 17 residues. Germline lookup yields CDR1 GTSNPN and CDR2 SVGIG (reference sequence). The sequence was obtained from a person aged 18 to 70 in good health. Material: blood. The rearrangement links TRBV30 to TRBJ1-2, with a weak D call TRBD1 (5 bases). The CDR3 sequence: CAWTHRNPGTANYGYTF. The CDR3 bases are TGTGCCTGGACCCATCGGAACCCCGGGACGGCTAACTATGGCTACACCTTC.